Sequencing of this T cell receptor (beta chain) was carried out in a study of blood T cell repertoires in COVID-19. Study in general: Italy, Spain and the United States were the sources of the convalescent and acute COVID-19 samples.

Participants came from roughly 25 US areas, aged roughly 18 to 89 years. Cohort 3 recovery required two negative PCRs, clearance, or symptom resolution. Original processing methods: Amplifying reference gene primers gave estimates of nucleated cell counts. Method: immunoSEQ multiplex PCR; TCRdb's copy keeps in-frame clones and lacks some. Clonal size and the V and J genes are those of that table, whereas D and trimming came from the DNA. The data show around 450,000 clones, around 90% seen once. Germline-derived CDR1 and CDR2 are SGHTA and FQGTGA. There are 13 residues in the CDR3. V trimming: 4 bases; J trimming: 6 bases; junction bases outside the gene matches: 6.

The V and J genes are TRBV7-3 and TRBJ2-7; TRBD2 agrees at 7 bases. Sequencing was carried out using PBMCs or T cells enriched from blood (not recorded which). This TCR was sampled from a woman between 18 and 30 years old who had recovered from COVID-19. The CDR3 DNA sequence: TGTGCCAGCAGCTCTAACTCGGGGGGCGAGCAGTACTTC. Its translation: CASSSNSGGEQYF.